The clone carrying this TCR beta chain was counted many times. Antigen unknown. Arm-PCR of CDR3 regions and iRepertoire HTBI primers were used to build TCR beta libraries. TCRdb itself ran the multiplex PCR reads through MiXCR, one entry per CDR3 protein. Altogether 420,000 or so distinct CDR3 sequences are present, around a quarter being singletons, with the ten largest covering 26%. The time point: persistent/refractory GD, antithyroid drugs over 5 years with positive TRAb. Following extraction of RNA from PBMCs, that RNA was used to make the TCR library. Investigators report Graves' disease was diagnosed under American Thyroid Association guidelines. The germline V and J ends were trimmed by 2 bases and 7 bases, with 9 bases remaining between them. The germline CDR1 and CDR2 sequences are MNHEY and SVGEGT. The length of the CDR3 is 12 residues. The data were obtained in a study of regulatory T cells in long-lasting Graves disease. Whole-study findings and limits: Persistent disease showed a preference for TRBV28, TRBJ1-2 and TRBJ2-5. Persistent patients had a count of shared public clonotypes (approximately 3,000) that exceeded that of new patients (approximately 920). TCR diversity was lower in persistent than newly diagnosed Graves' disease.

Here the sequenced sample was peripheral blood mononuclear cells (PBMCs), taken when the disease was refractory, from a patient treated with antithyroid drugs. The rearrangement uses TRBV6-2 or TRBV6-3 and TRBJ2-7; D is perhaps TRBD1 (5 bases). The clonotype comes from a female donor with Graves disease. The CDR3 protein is CASSYDRREQYF. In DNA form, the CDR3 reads TGTGCCAGCAGTTACGACAGAAGGGAGCAGTACTTC.